Sequencing of this T cell receptor (beta chain) was carried out in a study of blood T cell repertoires in COVID-19. At the level of the study: Sites across the United States, Italy and Spain contributed samples from acute and convalescent COVID-19. The cDNA or gDNA used as material had been derived from T cells, B-cell-depleted T cells, or PBMCs.

The V and J ends lost 7 bases and 5 bases respectively, with 14 bases between them. This CDR3 is built from 13 residues. Germline V gene sequence: CDR1 SGHTA, CDR2 FQGTGA. The data were produced by immunoSEQ multiplex PCR, yet TCRdb's version contains in-frame clones alone and is incomplete. Of 290,000 or so clones in the sample, roughly 90% were seen once. The sequenced sample was peripheral blood. V and J are TRBV7-3 and TRBJ1-1, with D possibly matching TRBD1 (6 bases). This clonotype was sampled from a young woman with COVID-19, enrolled during active disease. The CDR3: CASKYRAGTEAFF. CDR3 sequence (DNA): TGTGCCAGCAAGTACAGGGCCGGGACTGAAGCTTTCTTT.